This TCR beta chain appears in the sequencing data of a study of T-cell reconstitution after alpha-beta-depleted transplantation in children. Whole-study findings and limits: A year post-transplant, T-cell counts and diversity derived mostly from newly produced T cells. Alpha-beta T cells about two months after transplant reportedly derived from several hundred expanded graft clones. TCRbeta diversity was high at day 60 in some patients (a result of surviving recipient T cells and thymic progenitors).

This clonotype turned up a few times. Its matching antigen is unknown. The length of the CDR3 is 13 residues. Deletions cut 4 bases from V and 9 bases from J, with 14 bases between. Germline-derived CDR1 and CDR2 are SGHKS and YYEKEE (reference sequence). A TCRbeta library incorporating unique molecular identifiers was prepared. MiXCR was run by TCRdb on the PCR reads, yielding one entry per CDR3 protein. The sample contains fewer than 550,000 distinct CDR3 sequences, about 17% of which appear only once. This TCR came from a boy under three years old who had a stem cell transplant for Wiskott-Aldrich syndrome, so the T cells may come from the graft donor. The chain recombines TRBV5-5 with TRBJ2-1; unclear D gene. The sample was PBMCs, mostly from graft donor cells, taken 360 days after TCRalphabeta/CD19-depleted stem cell transplant. The CDR3: CASSGGMISEQFF. In nucleotides, the CDR3 is TGTGCCAGCAGCGGTGGTATGATTTCTGAGCAGTTCTTC. The whole variable domain, filled in from reference TRBV5-5 and TRBJ2-1, reads DAGVTQSPTHLIKTRGQQVTLRCSPISGHKSVSWYQQVLGQGPQFIFQYYEKEERGRGNFPDRFSARQFPNYSSELNVNALLLGDSALYLCASSGGMISEQFFGPGTRLTVL.